The present entry profiles one T cell receptor beta chain with its context. Repertoires were generated with immunoSEQ multiplex PCR, while TCRdb's copy carries only in-frame clones and drops some. The table lists 85,000 to 100,000 clones, approximately 93% of them singletons. This entry belongs to a study of control samples from healthy donors and cancer patients. The trim removed 3 bases at V and 5 bases at J, leaving 5 bases unmatched. CDR1 is SGDLS, CDR2 YYNGEE, per germline. The CDR3 is 14 residues long. The rearrangement joins TRBV9 to TRBJ2-7; TRBD2 matches 10 bases. The specimen sequenced was blood. This TCR was recovered from a man aged 18 to 29 in good health. The CDR3 DNA is TGTGCCAGCAGCGCGGCTAGCGGGAGTAACGAGCAGTACTTC. Amino acid sequence: CASSAASGSNEQYF.